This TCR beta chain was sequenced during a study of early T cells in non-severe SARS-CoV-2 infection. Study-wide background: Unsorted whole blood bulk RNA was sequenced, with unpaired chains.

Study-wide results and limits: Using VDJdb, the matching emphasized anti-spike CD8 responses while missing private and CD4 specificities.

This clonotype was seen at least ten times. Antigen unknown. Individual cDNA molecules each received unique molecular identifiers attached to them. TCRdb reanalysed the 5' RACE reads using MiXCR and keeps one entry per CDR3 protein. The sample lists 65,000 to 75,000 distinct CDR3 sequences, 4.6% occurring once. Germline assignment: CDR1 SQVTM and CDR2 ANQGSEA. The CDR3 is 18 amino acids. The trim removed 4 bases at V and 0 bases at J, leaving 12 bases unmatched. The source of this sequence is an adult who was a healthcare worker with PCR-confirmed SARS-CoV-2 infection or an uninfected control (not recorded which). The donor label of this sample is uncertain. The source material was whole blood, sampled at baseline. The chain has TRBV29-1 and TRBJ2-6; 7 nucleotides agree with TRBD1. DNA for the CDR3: TGCAGCGTTGTCACGCCCGGGACAGAGAACTCTGGGGCCAACGTCCTGACTTTC. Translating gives CSVVTPGTENSGANVLTF.